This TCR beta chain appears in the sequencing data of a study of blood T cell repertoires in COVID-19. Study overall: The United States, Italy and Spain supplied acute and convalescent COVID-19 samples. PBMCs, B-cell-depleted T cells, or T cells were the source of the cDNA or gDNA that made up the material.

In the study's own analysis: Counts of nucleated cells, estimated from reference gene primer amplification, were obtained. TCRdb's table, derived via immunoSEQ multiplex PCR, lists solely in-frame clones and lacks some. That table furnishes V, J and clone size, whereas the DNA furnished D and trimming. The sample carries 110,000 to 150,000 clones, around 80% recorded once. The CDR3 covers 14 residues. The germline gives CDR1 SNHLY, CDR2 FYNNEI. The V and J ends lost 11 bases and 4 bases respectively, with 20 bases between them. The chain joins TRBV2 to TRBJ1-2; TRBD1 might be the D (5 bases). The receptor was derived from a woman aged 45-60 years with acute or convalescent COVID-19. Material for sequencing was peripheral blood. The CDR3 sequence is CAYSGGPTLYGYTF. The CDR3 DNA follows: TGTGCCTACTCGGGGGGACCCACCCTCTATGGCTACACCTTC.